The 30 T cell receptor beta chains below come from one sample, sequenced in a study of T-cell reconstitution after alpha-beta-depleted transplantation in children. Preparation of the TCRbeta library used unique molecular identifiers. TCRdb re-called the PCR reads through MiXCR, storing one row per CDR3 protein. The sample has under 140,000 distinct CDR3 sequences; 10% are singletons. The sequencing used PBMCs from the stem cell graft donor, collected from the stem cell graft. The receptor set was obtained from a human donor who donated a stem cell graft to a child with acute lymphoblastic leukemia.

This clonotype was seen ten or more times. The V call is TRBV7-2, the J call TRBJ2-7; 8 positions agree with TRBD2. The CDR3 runs to 17 residues. V shed 1 base, J shed 0 bases, and the junction held 8 bases outside the gene matches. Germline CDR1 is SGHTA and CDR2 is FQGNSA. The CDR3 DNA sequence: TGTGCCAGCAGCTTAGGACCAACCGGGGGGGCCTCCTACGAGCAGTACTTC. Protein: CASSLGPTGGASYEQYF.

The sample holds many counts of this clonotype. The rearrangement links TRBV7-9 to TRBJ1-2, with TRBD1 matching 9 bases. The V segment lost 1 base and the J segment 4 bases; nucleotides outside the gene matches: 4. Germline-derived CDR1 and CDR2 are SEHNR and FQNEAQ (reference sequence). The CDR3 has 15 residues. DNA for the CDR3: TGTGCCAGCAGCTTAGAAATACAGGGGGCCTATGGCTACACCTTC. Its translation is CASSLEIQGAYGYTF.

The table lists this clonotype with many counts. V usage is TRBV20-1 and J usage is TRBJ2-7; D unresolved. CDR3 length: 12 amino acids. V was trimmed by 0 bases and J by 3 bases, leaving 6 bases between them. CDR1 and CDR2 from the germline V gene are DFQATT and SNEGSKA (reference sequence). CDR3 sequence (DNA): TGCAGTGCTAGAGATCTGGGCTACGAGCAGTACTTC. Protein sequence: CSARDLGYEQYF.

This clonotype was counted at least ten times. The chain has TRBV28 and TRBJ2-3; a weak D match, TRBD2 (6 bases). Trimming removed 3 bases from V and 3 bases from J, with 13 bases in between. The CDR3 runs 15 residues. Per germline, CDR1 MDHEN and CDR2 SYDVKM. The CDR3 region is CASSFRESRTDTQYF. The CDR3 DNA is TGTGCCAGCAGTTTCCGGGAGAGTAGGACAGATACGCAGTATTTT.

J is TRBJ2-2 and V is TRBV19; D is possibly TRBD1 (6 bases). The V gene's germline CDR1 is LNHDA and CDR2 SQIVND (reference sequence). The V and J ends lost 1 base and 4 bases respectively, with 7 bases between them. The CDR3 runs to 14 residues. The CDR3 nucleotides read TGTGCCAGTAGTATAGCCAGGGGCACCGGGGAGCTGTTTTTT. Its protein product is CASSIARGTGELFF.

This clonotype was counted ten times or more. This rearrangement joins TRBV20-1 to TRBJ1-2; 8 bases match TRBD1. V shed 6 bases and J 4 bases; nucleotides not matched to a gene: 10. The germline V gene encodes CDR1 DFQATT and CDR2 SNEGSKA (reference sequence). The CDR3 is made up of 14 amino acids. This CDR3 reads CSATSGQGGYGYTF. The CDR3 region has the DNA TGCAGTGCCACTTCCGGACAGGGCGGCTATGGCTACACCTTC.

This clonotype was seen many times. V gene TRBV12-3 or TRBV12-4 combines with J gene TRBJ2-3, with TRBD2 matching 14 bases. V lost 1 base and J lost 1; bases outside the gene matches: 7. The CDR3 has 19 residues. The CDR3 sequence: CASSLGGTSGGGGTDTQYF. In DNA, the CDR3 is TGTGCCAGCAGTTTAGGAGGGACTAGCGGGGGAGGGGGCACAGATACGCAGTATTTT.

This clonotype was found a few times. One base away lies a much larger clone, so this may be a sequencing read error. The chain recombines TRBV30 with TRBJ2-7; D is tentatively TRBD1 or TRBD2 (5 bases each). This CDR3 comprises 14 residues. Per germline, CDR1 GTSNPN and CDR2 SVGIG (reference sequence). The DNA of the CDR3 is TGTGCCTGGAGAGCCGGGACGGCCTCCTACAAGCAGTACTTC. The encoded protein is CAWRAGTASYKQYF. Combining the CDR3 with reference TRBV30 and TRBJ2-7 gives the whole variable domain SQTIHQWPATLVQPVGSPLSLECTVEGTSNPNLYWYRQAAGRGLQLLFYSVGIGQISSEVPQNLSASRPQDRQFILSSKKLLLSDSGFYLCAWRAGTASYKQYFGPGTRLTVT.

This clonotype was counted many times. The chain is built from TRBV6-2 or TRBV6-3 and TRBJ2-1, with D possibly being TRBD1 (6 bases). The germline V gene encodes CDR1 MNHEY and CDR2 SVGEGT. Trimming took 0 bases from V and 15 from J, leaving 9 bases between them. The CDR3 runs to 11 residues. The CDR3 region has the DNA TGTGCCAGCAGTTACTCTCAGGGGTGGTTCTTC. Translation: CASSYSQGWFF.

This clonotype was recorded many times. This chain uses TRBV7-9 with TRBJ2-7, with a possible D match to TRBD1 (6 bases). The CDR3 consists of 17 residues. Germline CDR1 is SEHNR and CDR2 is FQNEAQ (reference sequence). V lost 4 bases and J lost 7, with 26 bases in between. The CDR3 DNA reads TGTGCCAGCAGCTCGACGGGCCGGGACAACCCCTCTACAGAGCAGTACTTC. Encoded protein: CASSSTGRDNPSTEQYF. Looking up the rest from reference TRBV7-9 and TRBJ2-7 gives the full variable domain: DTGVSQNPRHKITKRGQNVTFRCDPISEHNRLYWYRQTLGQGPEFLTYFQNEAQLEKSRLLSDRFSAERPKGSFSTLEIQRTEQGDSAMYLCASSSTGRDNPSTEQYFGPGTRLTVT.

This clonotype was detected ten times or more. This chain connects TRBV20-1 to TRBJ2-1; 10 nucleotides align to TRBD2. Germline CDR1 and CDR2: DFQATT and SNEGSKA (reference sequence). CDR3 length: 16 amino acids. J was trimmed by 7 bases and V by 0 bases; bases with no gene match: 9. CDR3 loop: CSARDESGRAGNEQFF. The DNA for the CDR3 is TGCAGTGCTAGAGATGAGAGCGGGAGGGCCGGTAATGAGCAGTTCTTC.

Many counts were recorded for this clonotype. The chain links TRBV5-4 to TRBJ2-7; no reliable D call. The CDR3 has 14 amino acids. Looked up from germline, CDR1 is SGHNT and CDR2 is YYREEE (reference sequence). Trimming removed 0 bases at V and 2 bases at J, with 9 bases between. CDR3: CASSLGRSTYEQYF. As DNA, the CDR3 is TGTGCCAGCAGCTTGGGTAGGAGTACCTACGAGCAGTACTTC.

This clonotype was counted many times. The chain couples TRBV5-1 to TRBJ2-7; 8 bases align to TRBD1. This CDR3 comprises 16 residues. J gave up 4 bases and V 4 bases, and 13 bases lay outside the gene matches. Germline V gene lookup returns CDR1 SGHRS and CDR2 YFSETQ. The CDR3 here is CASSPTTGAKYYEQYF. In DNA form, the CDR3 reads TGCGCCAGCAGCCCCACGACAGGGGCGAAATATTACGAGCAGTACTTC.

This clonotype showed up many times. The rearrangement joins TRBV12-3 or TRBV12-4 to TRBJ1-1; D is undetermined. The CDR3 spans 15 residues. Trimming stripped 3 bases from V and 0 bases from J, with 11 bases between. This CDR3 is CASSLDWFMNTEAFF. CDR3 DNA sequence: TGTGCCAGCAGTTTGGACTGGTTTATGAACACTGAAGCTTTCTTT.

The sample holds many counts of this clonotype. The V gene is TRBV5-1, the J gene TRBJ1-2, with D possibly TRBD1 on 6 matching bases. The CDR3 extends over 14 amino acids. Germline V gene lookup returns CDR1 SGHRS and CDR2 YFSETQ. The ends were cut back, 5 bases at V and 4 bases at J, with 15 bases in the middle. The CDR3 nucleotides read TGCGCCAGCAGAGCTACAACGGACAGCTATGGCTACACCTTC. Protein: CASRATTDSYGYTF.

The chain recombines TRBV5-6 with TRBJ2-7; TRBD2 agrees at 9 bases. CDR3 length: 15 residues. The germline V gene has CDR1 SGHDT and CDR2 YYEEEE. The J segment lost 0 bases and the V segment lost 0 bases, leaving 1 base of the junction unmatched. In DNA form, the CDR3 reads TGTGCCAGCAGCTTGGAACTAGCGGGCTCCTACGAGCAGTACTTC. Translated: CASSLELAGSYEQYF.

The table lists this clonotype with many counts. V usage is TRBV5-1 and J usage is TRBJ2-7, with D possibly being TRBD1 (6 bases). Germline V gene sequence: CDR1 SGHRS, CDR2 YFSETQ. Trimming pared 4 bases from V and 2 bases from J, leaving 10 bases between. The CDR3 loop spans 13 amino acids. The CDR3: CASSPDRPYEQYF. In nucleotides, the CDR3 is TGCGCCAGCAGCCCGGACAGACCCTACGAGCAGTACTTC. The full variable domain, completed using reference TRBV5-1 and TRBJ2-7, is KAGVTQTPRYLIKTRGQQVTLSCSPISGHRSVSWYQQTPGQGLQFLFEYFSETQRNKGNFPGRFSGRQFSNSRSEMNVSTLELGDSALYLCASSPDRPYEQYFGPGTRLTVT.

This clonotype has a count of ten or more. The V call is TRBV5-1, the J call TRBJ2-4, with TRBD2 matching 7 bases. V lost 4 bases, J lost 5 bases, and 6 bases stayed unmatched. Germline assignment: CDR1 SGHRS and CDR2 YFSETQ. This CDR3 has 14 amino acids. The CDR3 spells CASSNSGEQNIQYF. The CDR3 nucleotides read TGCGCCAGCAGCAACAGCGGGGAACAAAACATTCAGTACTTC. Complete variable domain (other parts from reference TRBV5-1 and TRBJ2-4): KAGVTQTPRYLIKTRGQQVTLSCSPISGHRSVSWYQQTPGQGLQFLFEYFSETQRNKGNFPGRFSGRQFSNSRSEMNVSTLELGDSALYLCASSNSGEQNIQYFGAGTRLSVL.

In this sample, this clonotype turned up many times. The chain joins TRBV12-3 or TRBV12-4 to TRBJ2-1, with D perhaps matching TRBD2 (6 bases). This CDR3 has 16 residues. With 6 bases removed from V and 2 bases from J, the gap between germline ends came to 17 bases. CDR3 region: CASSPRVRRAYNEQFF. The CDR3, as DNA: TGTGCCAGCAGCCCCAGGGTCAGGAGGGCCTACAATGAGCAGTTCTTC.

This clonotype occurred many times. V gene TRBV7-2 combines with J gene TRBJ2-6; TRBD1 matches 12 bases. The V and J ends lost 4 bases and 4 bases, in that order; junction bases with no gene match: 5. Germline-derived CDR1 and CDR2 are SGHTA and FQGNSA. The CDR3 covers 17 residues. The CDR3 nucleotides read TGTGCCAGCAGCTCAGGGGACAGGGGGCTGGGGGCCAACGTCCTGACTTTC. As protein: CASSSGDRGLGANVLTF.

This clonotype has a count of ten or more. The chain links TRBV5-1 to TRBJ2-3; D not resolved. This CDR3 is 14 amino acids long. Germline values: CDR1 SGHRS, CDR2 YFSETQ. Trimming cost V 5 bases and J 2 bases, with 12 bases left between them. The CDR3: CASRSALSTDTQYF. In DNA form, the CDR3 reads TGCGCCAGCAGATCAGCACTTTCCACAGATACGCAGTATTTT.

With respect to this clonotype: This clone may be a read error of a much larger clone one base away. J is TRBJ2-7 and V is TRBV5-1, with 9 bases aligning to TRBD1. CDR1 and CDR2 (germline): SGHRS, YFSETQ. CDR3 length equals 15 residues. Here the CDR3 reads CASNLDRGVPYEQYF. CDR3 sequence (DNA): TGCGCCAGCAACTTGGACAGGGGTGTTCCCTACGAGCAGTACTTC.

This clonotype was seen ten or more times. V and J are TRBV11-2 and TRBJ2-3; 9 nucleotides line up with TRBD2. J gave up 2 bases and V 1 base, and 13 bases lay outside the gene matches. The CDR3 is made up of 19 amino acids. Per the germline V gene, CDR1 is SGHAT and CDR2 is FQNNGV. DNA of the CDR3: TGTGCCAGCAGCTTAGGGGCCTGGCGGGGGGGCTCGACCACAGATACGCAGTATTTT. Translating it yields CASSLGAWRGGSTTDTQYF.

This clonotype was picked up many times. V gene TRBV19 combines with J gene TRBJ2-1, with 8 bases that match TRBD2. Germline assignment: CDR1 LNHDA and CDR2 SQIVND (reference sequence). The CDR3 runs to 18 residues. After removal of 1 base from V and 0 bases from J, the junction contained 8 bases not matched to a gene. The CDR3 DNA reads as TGTGCCAGTAGTATAGCGGGGGGACTAGAAAGCTCCTACAATGAGCAGTTCTTC. As protein: CASSIAGGLESSYNEQFF.

Many counts were recorded for this clonotype. This sequence joins TRBV7-9 and TRBJ2-7, with 9 bases that match TRBD2. This CDR3 contains 14 residues. J was trimmed by 5 bases and V by 0 bases; bases with no gene match: 2. The V gene's germline CDR1 is SEHNR and CDR2 FQNEAQ (reference sequence). The DNA of the CDR3 is TGTGCCAGCAGCTTAGCGGAGCGGGGGGACGAGCAGTACTTC. Translating gives CASSLAERGDEQYF. Using reference TRBV7-9 and TRBJ2-7 for the parts outside the CDR3, the full variable domain is DTGVSQNPRHKITKRGQNVTFRCDPISEHNRLYWYRQTLGQGPEFLTYFQNEAQLEKSRLLSDRFSAERPKGSFSTLEIQRTEQGDSAMYLCASSLAERGDEQYFGPGTRLTVT.

The genes are TRBV20-1 and TRBJ1-5, with a weak D call TRBD1 (6 bases). Per the germline V gene, CDR1 is DFQATT and CDR2 is SNEGSKA (reference sequence). CDR3 size: 15 residues. Trimming took 6 bases from V and 2 from J, leaving 17 bases between them. The CDR3 here is CSAKDLQGRNQPQHF. In nucleotides, the CDR3 is TGCAGTGCCAAAGACCTACAGGGCCGCAATCAGCCCCAGCATTTT.

In this sample, this clonotype turned up many times. The chain couples TRBV20-1 to TRBJ2-3; a weak D match, TRBD2 (6 bases). Germline values: CDR1 DFQATT, CDR2 SNEGSKA (reference sequence). The CDR3 runs 14 residues. Trimming removed 0 bases from V and 0 bases from J, with 7 bases in between. The DNA of the CDR3 is TGCAGTGCTAGAGATAGCGGAAGCACAGATACGCAGTATTTT. Protein sequence: CSARDSGSTDTQYF.

This clonotype has ten or more counts. V and J are TRBV27 and TRBJ2-7, with a weak D call TRBD1 (5 bases). This CDR3 contains 13 residues. CDR1 is MNHEY, CDR2 SMNVEV, per germline (reference sequence). Deletions cut 6 bases from V and 3 bases from J, with 12 bases between. CDR3 sequence (DNA): TGTGCCAGCAGACTACAACAGGACTACGAGCAGTACTTC. This sequence encodes CASRLQQDYEQYF.

At least ten counts were recorded for this clonotype. The chain joins TRBV27 to TRBJ2-1, with TRBD1 identical over 7 bases. CDR3 size: 14 residues. Trimming cost V 2 bases and J 8 bases; bases outside gene matches: 6. Germline V CDR1 and CDR2: MNHEY, SMNVEV (reference sequence). The CDR3 loop is CASSLSDRVHEQFF. The CDR3, as DNA: TGTGCCAGCAGTTTAAGTGACAGGGTCCATGAGCAGTTCTTC.

At least ten counts were recorded for this clonotype. The chain has TRBV20-1 and TRBJ2-2, with D possibly being TRBD1 or TRBD2 (5 bases each). CDR1 DFQATT and CDR2 SNEGSKA come from the germline V gene (reference sequence). This CDR3 has 14 residues. The germline V and J ends were trimmed by 0 bases and 7 bases, with 12 bases remaining between them. CDR3 loop: CSARDRGDHGELFF. CDR3 bases: TGCAGTGCTAGAGATCGTGGGGACCACGGGGAGCTGTTTTTT.